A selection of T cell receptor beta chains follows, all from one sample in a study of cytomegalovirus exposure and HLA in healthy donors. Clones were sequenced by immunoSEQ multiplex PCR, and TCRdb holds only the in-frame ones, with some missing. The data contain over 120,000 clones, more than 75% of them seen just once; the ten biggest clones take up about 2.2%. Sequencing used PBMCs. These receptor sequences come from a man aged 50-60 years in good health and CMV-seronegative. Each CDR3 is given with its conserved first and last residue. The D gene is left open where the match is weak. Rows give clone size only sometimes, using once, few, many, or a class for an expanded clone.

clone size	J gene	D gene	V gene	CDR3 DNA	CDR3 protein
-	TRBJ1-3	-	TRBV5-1	TGCGCCAGCAGCTTAAGACAGGCCTCTGGAAACACCATATATTTT	CASSLRQASGNTIYF
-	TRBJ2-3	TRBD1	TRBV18	TGTGCCAGCTCACCGCGGACAGGGGCCCCAGATACGCAGTATTTT	CASSPRTGAPDTQYF
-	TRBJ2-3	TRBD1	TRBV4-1	TGCGCCAGCAGCCCCCAGTGGTTGGACAGGGGGCTGGATACGCAGTATTTT	CASSPQWLDRGLDTQYF
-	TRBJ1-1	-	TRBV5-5	TGTGCCAGCAGCTTTACGGGGGGGAAGTATTCTGAAGCTTTCTTT	CASSFTGGKYSEAFF
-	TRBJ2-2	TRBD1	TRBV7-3	TGTGCCAGCAGCTTATCGGGCACAGGGGGCCCCACCGGGGAGCTGTTTTTT	CASSLSGTGGPTGELFF
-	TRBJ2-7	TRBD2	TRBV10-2	TGCGCCAGCCAGCTAGCGGGAGGGAGAACGGGCCCCTACGAGCAGTACTTC	CASQLAGGRTGPYEQYF
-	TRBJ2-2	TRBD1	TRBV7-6	TGTGCCAGCAGCCTACGAGGGACAGGGATGACCGGGGAGCTGTTTTTT	CASSLRGTGMTGELFF
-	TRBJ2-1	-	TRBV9	TGTGCCAGCAGCGTAGGAGCTGCCACGTCTAGTGCTTACAATGAGCAGTTCTTC	CASSVGAATSSAYNEQFF
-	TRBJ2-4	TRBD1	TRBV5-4	TGTGCCAGCAGCTCGGGGACAGTGAGGGGGATCGGGAACATTCAGTACTTC	CASSSGTVRGIGNIQYF
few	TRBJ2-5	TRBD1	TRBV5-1	TGCGCCAGCAGCGGCTCGACAGGGGGCGGTGAGACCCAGTACTTC	CASSGSTGGGETQYF
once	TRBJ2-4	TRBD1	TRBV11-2	TGTGCCAGCAGCTTAGATATGGCAGGGGGAACCAAAAACATTCAGTACTTC	CASSLDMAGGTKNIQYF
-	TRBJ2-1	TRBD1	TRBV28	TGTGCCAGCAGTTTCCCTCGCGGGACAGGGGTTGTGAGGTCCTACAATGAGCAGTTCTTC	CASSFPRGTGVVRSYNEQFF
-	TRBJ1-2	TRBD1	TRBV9	TGTGCCAGCAGCGTAGAAGGGGGCGATGGCTACACCTTC	CASSVEGGDGYTF
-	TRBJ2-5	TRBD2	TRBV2	TGTGCCAGCAGTCCTGGGACTAGCAGGGAGACCCAGTACTTC	CASSPGTSRETQYF
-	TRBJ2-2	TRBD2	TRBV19	TGTGCCAGTAGTATTATTCGGCGGGGGGCGGGTACCGGGGAGCTGTTTTTT	CASSIIRRGAGTGELFF
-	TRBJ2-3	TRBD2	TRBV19	TGTGCCAGTAGTGCAGCGGGGGACCCCCCCACGCAGTATTTT	CASSAAGDPPTQYF
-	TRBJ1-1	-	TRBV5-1	TGCGCCAGCAGCTTGGCCCGGGGAATGAACACTGAAGCTTTCTTT	CASSLARGMNTEAFF
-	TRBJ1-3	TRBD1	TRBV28	TGTGCCAGCAGTTTTACAGGGGCTGGAAACACCATATATTTT	CASSFTGAGNTIYF
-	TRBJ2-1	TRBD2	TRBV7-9	TGTGCCAGCAGCTTTGGTCTAGCGGGAGTGGATGAGCAGTTCTTC	CASSFGLAGVDEQFF
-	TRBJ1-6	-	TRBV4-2	TGTGCCAGCGGGGGAGGGGCAAGGAGCTCCTATAATTCACCCCTCCACTTT	CASGGGARSSYNSPLHF
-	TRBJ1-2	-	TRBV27	TGTGCCAGCAGTCTCCGGACAGCCTCGACGTCGTGGTATGGCTACACCTTC	CASSLRTASTSWYGYTF
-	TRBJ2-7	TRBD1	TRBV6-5	TGTGCCAGCAGTTCAGACAGGGGTAACCACGAGCAGTACTTC	CASSSDRGNHEQYF
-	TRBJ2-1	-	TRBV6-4	TGTGCCAGCAGTGACTCCGGGGGACCCTACAATGAGCAGTTCTTC	CASSDSGGPYNEQFF
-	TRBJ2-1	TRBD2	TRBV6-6	TGTGCCAGCAGTTACATAGCGGGAAAGTACAATGAGCAGTTCTTC	CASSYIAGKYNEQFF
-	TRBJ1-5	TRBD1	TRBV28	TGTGCCAGCAGTCCCGGACAGGGACGTCAGCCCCAGCATTTT	CASSPGQGRQPQHF
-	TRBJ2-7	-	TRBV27	TGTGCCAGCAGTTTAGAACCTAGCGTCTACGAGCAGTACTTC	CASSLEPSVYEQYF
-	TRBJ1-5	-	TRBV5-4	TGTGCCAGCAGCCGGGAAGGTGAAAATCAGCCCCAGCATTTT	CASSREGENQPQHF
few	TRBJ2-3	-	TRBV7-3	TGTGCCAGCAGCCAGCGGGGGGGACAGGGCTCAGATACGCAGTATTTT	CASSQRGGQGSDTQYF
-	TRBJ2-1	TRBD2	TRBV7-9	TGTGCCAGCAGCTTAGCGGGACTAGCGGGATGGGAACGTAATGAGCAGTTCTTC	CASSLAGLAGWERNEQFF
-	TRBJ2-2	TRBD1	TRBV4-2	TGTGCCAGCAGCCGACAGACCGGGACAGACACCGGGGAGCTGTTTTTT	CASSRQTGTDTGELFF
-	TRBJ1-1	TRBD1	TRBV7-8	TGTGCCAGCAGCCCTCTGTGGGGACAGGGGAACACTGAAGCTTTCTTT	CASSPLWGQGNTEAFF